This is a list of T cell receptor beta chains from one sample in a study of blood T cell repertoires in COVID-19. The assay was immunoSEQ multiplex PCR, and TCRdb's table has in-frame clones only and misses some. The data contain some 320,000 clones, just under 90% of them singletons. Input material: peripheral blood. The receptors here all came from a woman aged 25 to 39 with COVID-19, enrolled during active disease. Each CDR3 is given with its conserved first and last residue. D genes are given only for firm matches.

CDR3: CSVVARGRATWYEQYF; D: .; J: TRBJ2-7; V: TRBV29-1
CDR3: CASSLRGTPNNEQFF; D: .; J: TRBJ2-1; V: TRBV28
CDR3: CASSFGGNSPLHF; D: .; J: TRBJ1-6; V: TRBV28
CDR3: CASSGGWTSSYNEQFF; D: .; J: TRBJ2-1; V: TRBV5-6
CDR3: CASSLEDRAYGYTF; D: TRBD1; J: TRBJ1-2; V: TRBV7-9
CDR3: CSVDWEQGAVNGYTF; D: TRBD1; J: TRBJ1-2; V: TRBV29-1
CDR3: CASSLGSGVSREQYF; D: TRBD2; J: TRBJ2-7; V: TRBV5-1
CDR3: CASSSQGVSEAFF; D: .; J: TRBJ1-1; V: TRBV6-4
CDR3: CASSSQQVFSGNTIYF; D: .; J: TRBJ1-3; V: TRBV6-5
CDR3: CASSLSTGMNTEAFF; D: .; J: TRBJ1-1; V: TRBV27
CDR3: CASSRRGGNTEAFF; D: .; J: TRBJ1-1; V: TRBV4-2
CDR3: CASSLRGVDGYTF; D: .; J: TRBJ1-2; V: TRBV12-3/TRBV12-4
CDR3: CASTGDLSPLHF; D: .; J: TRBJ1-6; V: TRBV6-6
CDR3: CASSLIRSGDSYNEQFF; D: TRBD2; J: TRBJ2-1; V: TRBV18
CDR3: CASSQGTGYGYTF; D: TRBD1; J: TRBJ1-2; V: TRBV7-9
CDR3: CASSPNRGNYQPQHF; D: TRBD1; J: TRBJ1-5; V: TRBV3-1/TRBV3-2
CDR3: CASSFTRVEEQYF; D: .; J: TRBJ2-7; V: TRBV5-1
CDR3: CASSHSDSWNTGELFF; D: .; J: TRBJ2-2; V: TRBV5-4
CDR3: CASSWGRNEQFF; D: .; J: TRBJ2-1; V: TRBV5-4
CDR3: CASSYQGNNYGYTF; D: .; J: TRBJ1-2; V: TRBV27
CDR3: CASSLVGTGGLGYTF; D: TRBD1; J: TRBJ1-2; V: TRBV5-5
CDR3: CASNKGQGITGELFF; D: TRBD1; J: TRBJ2-2; V: TRBV6-5
CDR3: CASSWMGQDGNTIYF; D: TRBD1; J: TRBJ1-3; V: TRBV11-2
CDR3: CASSLKPGVSYEQYF; D: .; J: TRBJ2-7; V: TRBV7-9
CDR3: CASSFQNQPQHF; D: .; J: TRBJ1-5; V: TRBV27
CDR3: CASSIAGGWYEQYF; D: TRBD2; J: TRBJ2-7; V: TRBV6-5
CDR3: CASSEGTAPYEQYF; D: TRBD1; J: TRBJ2-7; V: TRBV6-1
CDR3: CASSPPGGGTEAFF; D: .; J: TRBJ1-1; V: TRBV18
CDR3: CASSLGPGKNYGYTF; D: .; J: TRBJ1-2; V: TRBV7-8
CDR3: CASSLIGTTFTDTQYF; D: .; J: TRBJ2-3; V: TRBV5-1
CDR3: CASSQRQLNTGELFF; D: .; J: TRBJ2-2; V: TRBV3-1/TRBV3-2
CDR3: CASSPLAGKDTQYF; D: TRBD2; J: TRBJ2-3; V: TRBV3-1/TRBV3-2
CDR3: CASSLTVRTEAFF; D: .; J: TRBJ1-1; V: TRBV7-2
CDR3: CASSSGTGQGYNTPLHF; D: TRBD1; J: TRBJ1-6; V: TRBV10-2
CDR3: CASSPDPAKETQYF; D: .; J: TRBJ2-5; V: TRBV4-2
CDR3: CATDPRDRAYQPQHF; D: TRBD1; J: TRBJ1-5; V: TRBV10-3
CDR3: CASSSYRGLETQYF; D: TRBD1; J: TRBJ2-5; V: TRBV14